The present T cell receptor (beta chain) was sequenced within a study of blood T cells in healthy people across ages. Next came a second PCR, run for about 7 to 12 cycles, which used a sample-barcoded 5' primer along with a J-beta primer mix. Every single cDNA molecule received a tag from a template-switch adaptor with 12 random nucleotides. TCRdb used MiXCR to reprocess the 5' RACE reads, holding one entry per CDR3 protein. The table has 1.5 million or so distinct CDR3 sequences, 35% to 45% seen once. Healthy Russian Caucasian donors spanned ages about 6 to 100 years. This CDR3 is 14 amino acids long. CDR1 is SNHLY, CDR2 FYNNEI, per germline. The V end lost 7 bases, the J end lost 2 bases, and 15 bases lay between the germline ends. This clonotype has more than one count but fewer than ten.

The sample taken for sequencing was blood. The rearrangement joins TRBV2 to TRBJ2-7; the D gene is possibly TRBD1 (5 bases). The sequence was obtained from a woman aged 18-29 years in good health. CDR3 nucleotide sequence: TGTGCCAGCACCCTGGGGCAAGCCACCTACGAGCAGTACTTC. Its protein product is CASTLGQATYEQYF.